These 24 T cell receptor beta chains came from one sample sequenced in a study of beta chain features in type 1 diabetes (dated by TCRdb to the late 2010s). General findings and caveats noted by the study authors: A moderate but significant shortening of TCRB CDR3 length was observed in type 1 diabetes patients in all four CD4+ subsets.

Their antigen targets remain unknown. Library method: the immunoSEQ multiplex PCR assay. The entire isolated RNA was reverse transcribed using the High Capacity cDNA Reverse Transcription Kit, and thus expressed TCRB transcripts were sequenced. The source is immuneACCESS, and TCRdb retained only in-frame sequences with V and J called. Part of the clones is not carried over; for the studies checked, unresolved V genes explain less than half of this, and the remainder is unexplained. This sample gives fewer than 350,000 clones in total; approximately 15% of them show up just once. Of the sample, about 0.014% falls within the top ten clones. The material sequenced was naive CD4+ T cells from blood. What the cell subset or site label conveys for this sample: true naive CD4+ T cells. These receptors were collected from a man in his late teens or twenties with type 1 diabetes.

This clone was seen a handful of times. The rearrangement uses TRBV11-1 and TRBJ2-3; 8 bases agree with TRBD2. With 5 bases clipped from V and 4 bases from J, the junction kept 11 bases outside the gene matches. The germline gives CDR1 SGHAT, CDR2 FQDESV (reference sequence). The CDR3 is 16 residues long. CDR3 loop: CASSSGLARVADTQYF. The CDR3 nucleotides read TGTGCCAGCAGCAGCGGACTAGCCCGAGTGGCAGATACGCAGTATTTT.

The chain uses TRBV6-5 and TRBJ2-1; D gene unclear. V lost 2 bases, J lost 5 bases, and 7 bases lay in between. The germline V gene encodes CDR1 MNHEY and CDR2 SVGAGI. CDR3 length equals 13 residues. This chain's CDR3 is CASSYPPNNEQFF. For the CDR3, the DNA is TGTGCCAGCAGTTACCCCCCTAACAATGAGCAGTTCTTC.

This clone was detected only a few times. Here the CDR3 reads CATSRLPGTRAGEQFF. CDR3 DNA: TGTGCCACCAGCAGGCTCCCCGGGACTAGGGCCGGGGAGCAGTTCTTC. The genes are TRBV15 and TRBJ2-1, with TRBD2 matching 8 bases. V dropped 3 bases and J dropped 10; count of bases not matched to a gene: 14. The CDR3 runs to 16 residues. Germline CDR1 is LNHNV and CDR2 is YYDKDF (reference sequence).

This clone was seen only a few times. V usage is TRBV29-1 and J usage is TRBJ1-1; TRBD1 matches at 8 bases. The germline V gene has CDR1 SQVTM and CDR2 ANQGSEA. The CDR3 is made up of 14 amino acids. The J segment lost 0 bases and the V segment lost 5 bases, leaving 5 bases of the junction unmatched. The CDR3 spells CSVPGQAMNTEAFF. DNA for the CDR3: TGCAGCGTTCCGGGACAGGCTATGAACACTGAAGCTTTCTTT.

CDR3 sequence (DNA): TGTGCCAGCAGCTCTCCCAGGACTAGCGGGGGGGCGGATACGCAGTATTTT. Translated: CASSSPRTSGGADTQYF. The genes are TRBV7-2 and TRBJ2-3, with TRBD2 matching 15 bases. The CDR3 runs to 17 residues. Trimming took 4 bases from V and 6 from J; bases not matched to a gene: 8. In germline, CDR1 is SGHTA, CDR2 FQGNSA.

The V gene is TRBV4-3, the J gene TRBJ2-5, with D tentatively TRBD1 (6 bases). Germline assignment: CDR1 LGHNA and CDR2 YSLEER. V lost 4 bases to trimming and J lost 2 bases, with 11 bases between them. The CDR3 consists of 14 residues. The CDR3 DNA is TGCGCCAGCAGCCCCGGACAGTTTCAAGAGACCCAGTACTTC. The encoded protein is CASSPGQFQETQYF.

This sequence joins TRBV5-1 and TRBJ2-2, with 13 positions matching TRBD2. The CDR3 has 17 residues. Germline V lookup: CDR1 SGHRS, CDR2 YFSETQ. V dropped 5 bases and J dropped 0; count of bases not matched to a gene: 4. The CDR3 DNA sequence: TGCGCCAGCAGTCAAACTAGCGGGAGGGCGAACACCGGGGAGCTGTTTTTT. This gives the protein CASSQTSGRANTGELFF.

CDR3: CASSLEGLVGQETQYF. DNA of the CDR3: TGCGCCAGCAGCTTGGAGGGGCTTGTCGGGCAAGAGACCCAGTACTTC. The chain is built from TRBV5-1 and TRBJ2-5; D may be TRBD1 (5 bases). Germline V lookup: CDR1 SGHRS, CDR2 YFSETQ. Deletions cut 0 bases from V and 2 bases from J, with 14 bases between. The CDR3 is 16 residues long.

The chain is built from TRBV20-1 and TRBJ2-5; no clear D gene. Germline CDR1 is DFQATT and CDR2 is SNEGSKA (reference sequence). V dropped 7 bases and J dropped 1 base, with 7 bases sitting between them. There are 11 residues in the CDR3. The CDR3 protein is CSVSGQETQYF. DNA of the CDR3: TGCAGTGTATCGGGCCAAGAGACCCAGTACTTC.

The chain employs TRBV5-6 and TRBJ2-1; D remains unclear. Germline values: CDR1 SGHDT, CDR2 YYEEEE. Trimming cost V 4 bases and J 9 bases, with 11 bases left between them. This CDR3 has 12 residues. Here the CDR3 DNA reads TGTGCCAGCAGCCGTTTGCACGGTGAGCAGTTCTTC. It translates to CASSRLHGEQFF.

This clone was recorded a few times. CDR3 protein: CASSLAASSYNEQFF. CDR3 bases: TGTGCCAGCAGTCTAGCGGCCAGCTCCTACAATGAGCAGTTCTTC. J is TRBJ2-1 and V is TRBV5-6; 7 bases are a match to TRBD2. The germline gives CDR1 SGHDT, CDR2 YYEEEE. V lost 5 bases, J lost 0 bases, and 5 bases stayed unmatched. This CDR3 comprises 15 residues. Variable domain in full (rest from reference TRBV5-6 and TRBJ2-1): DAGVTQSPTHLIKTRGQQVTLRCSPKSGHDTVSWYQQALGQGPQFIFQYYEEEERQRGNFPDRFSGHQFPNYSSELNVNALLLGDSALYLCASSLAASSYNEQFFGPGTRLTVL.

CDR3 coding DNA: TGTGCCAGCAGTTACGGGACTAGCGTCGGGGAGCAGTTCTTC. Residues: CASSYGTSVGEQFF. The chain joins TRBV6-5 to TRBJ2-1, with 10 bases aligning to TRBD2. Per germline, CDR1 MNHEY and CDR2 SVGAGI. This CDR3 comprises 14 residues. V trimming: 2 bases; J trimming: 10 bases; junction bases outside the gene matches: 5.

In nucleotides, the CDR3 is TGTGCCTGGAGGCAAATGGGGGGGCCCTACGAGCAGTACTTC. Its protein is CAWRQMGGPYEQYF. The chain combines TRBV30 with TRBJ2-5; D may be TRBD2 (7 bases). With the DNA end fitting TRBJ2-7 better, the J assignment may be wrong. Germline-derived CDR1 and CDR2 are GTSNPN and SVGIG (reference sequence). The CDR3 spans 14 residues.

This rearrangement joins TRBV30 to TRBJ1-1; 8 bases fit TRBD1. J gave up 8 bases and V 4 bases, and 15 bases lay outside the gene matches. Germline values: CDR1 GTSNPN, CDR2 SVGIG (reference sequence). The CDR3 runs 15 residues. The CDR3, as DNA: TGTGCCTGGATGGGGAGGTGGCAGGGGGCTTCAGAAGCTTTCTTT. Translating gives CAWMGRWQGASEAFF. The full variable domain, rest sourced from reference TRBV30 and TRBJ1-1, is SQTIHQWPATLVQPVGSPLSLECTVEGTSNPNLYWYRQAAGRGLQLLFYSVGIGQISSEVPQNLSASRPQDRQFILSSKKLLLSDSGFYLCAWMGRWQGASEAFFGQGTRLTVV.

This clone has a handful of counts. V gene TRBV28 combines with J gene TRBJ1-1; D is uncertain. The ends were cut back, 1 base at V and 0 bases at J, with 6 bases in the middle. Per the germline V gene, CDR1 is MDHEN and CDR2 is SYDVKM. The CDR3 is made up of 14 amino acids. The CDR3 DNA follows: TGTGCCAGCAGTTTATACAGATTGAACACTGAAGCTTTCTTT. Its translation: CASSLYRLNTEAFF.

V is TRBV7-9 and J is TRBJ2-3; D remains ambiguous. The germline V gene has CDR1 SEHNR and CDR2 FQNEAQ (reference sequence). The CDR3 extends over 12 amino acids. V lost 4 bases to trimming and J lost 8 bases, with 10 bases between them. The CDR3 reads CASSSGYGTQYF. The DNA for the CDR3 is TGTGCCAGCAGCTCCGGGTATGGTACGCAGTATTTT.

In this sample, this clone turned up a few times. CDR3 sequence reads: CAWSGTSGGNEQFF. DNA of the CDR3: TGTGCCTGGAGTGGGACTAGCGGGGGCAATGAGCAGTTCTTC. The rearrangement joins TRBV30 to TRBJ2-1; 13 bases fit TRBD2. Unmatched junction bases numbered 0, after V lost 1 base and J lost 6 bases. The CDR3 consists of 14 residues. Germline CDR1 is GTSNPN and CDR2 is SVGIG (reference sequence).

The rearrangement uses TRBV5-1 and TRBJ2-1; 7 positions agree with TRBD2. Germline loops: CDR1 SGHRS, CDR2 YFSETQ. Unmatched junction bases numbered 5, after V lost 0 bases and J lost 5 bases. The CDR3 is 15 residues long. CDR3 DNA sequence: TGCGCCAGCAGCTTGGTGCGGGACTACGACAATGAGCAGTTCTTC. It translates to CASSLVRDYDNEQFF.

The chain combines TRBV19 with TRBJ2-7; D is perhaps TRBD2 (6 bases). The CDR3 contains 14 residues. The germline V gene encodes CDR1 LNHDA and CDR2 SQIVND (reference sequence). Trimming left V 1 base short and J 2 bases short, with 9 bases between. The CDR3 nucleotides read TGTGCCAGTAGTATAGGTGGCGGGACCTACGAGCAGTACTTC. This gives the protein CASSIGGGTYEQYF.

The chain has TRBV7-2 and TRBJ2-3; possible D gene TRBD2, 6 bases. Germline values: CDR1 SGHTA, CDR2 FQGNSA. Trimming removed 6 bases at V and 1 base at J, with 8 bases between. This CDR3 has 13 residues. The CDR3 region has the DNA TGTGCCAGCAGGGGGGGTCGCACAGATACGCAGTATTTT. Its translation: CASRGGRTDTQYF.

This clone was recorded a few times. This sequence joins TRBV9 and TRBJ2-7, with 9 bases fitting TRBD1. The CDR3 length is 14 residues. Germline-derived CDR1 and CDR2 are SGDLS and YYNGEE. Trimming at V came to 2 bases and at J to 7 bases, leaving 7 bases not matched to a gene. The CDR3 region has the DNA TGTGCCAGCAGCGTCGGGACAGGGACGTGGGAGCAGTACTTC. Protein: CASSVGTGTWEQYF. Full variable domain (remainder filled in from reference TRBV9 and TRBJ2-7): DSGVTQTPKHLITATGQRVTLRCSPRSGDLSVYWYQQSLDQGLQFLIQYYNGEERAKGNILERFSAQQFPDLHSELNLSSLELGDSALYFCASSVGTGTWEQYFGPGTRLTVT.

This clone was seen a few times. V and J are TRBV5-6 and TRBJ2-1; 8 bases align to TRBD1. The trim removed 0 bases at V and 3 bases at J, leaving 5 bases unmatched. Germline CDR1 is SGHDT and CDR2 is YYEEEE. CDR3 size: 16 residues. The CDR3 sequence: CASSLAARGHYNEQFF. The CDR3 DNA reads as TGTGCCAGCAGCTTGGCGGCCAGGGGGCACTACAATGAGCAGTTCTTC.

The CDR3 DNA reads as TGTGCCAGTAGCATGGACAGATTTAATGAAAAACTGTTTTTT. It yields the protein CASSMDRFNEKLFF. The chain employs TRBV19 and TRBJ1-4, with D possibly being TRBD1 (6 bases). V was trimmed by 6 bases and J by 4 bases, leaving 12 bases between them. The CDR3 consists of 14 residues. Germline V gives CDR1 LNHDA, CDR2 SQIVND (reference sequence).

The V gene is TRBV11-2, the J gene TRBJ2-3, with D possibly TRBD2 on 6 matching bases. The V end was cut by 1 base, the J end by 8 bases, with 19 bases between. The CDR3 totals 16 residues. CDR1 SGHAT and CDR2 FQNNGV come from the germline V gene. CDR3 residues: CASSLVGGDTSGTQYF. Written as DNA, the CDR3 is TGTGCCAGCAGCTTAGTTGGCGGGGATACATCCGGTACGCAGTATTTT.